A selection of T cell receptor beta chains follows, all from one sample in a study of shared clonotypes between healthy human individuals. Profiling relied on immunoSEQ multiplex PCR, and the TCRdb table lists in-frame clones only, not all of them. The data show millions of clones, with 95% seen just once and under 0.15% held by the top ten. The sample taken for sequencing was naive CD4+ T cells sorted from blood. The receptors shown here come from a man between 18 and 29 years old in good health. Both conserved end residues are part of each CDR3. The order of the fields is D gene, J gene, clone size, V gene, CDR3 protein, CDR3 DNA. The D gene is left open where the match is weak. Size tells how often a clone was seen (once, few, many) or the class of an expanded clone, and some rows leave it out.

TRBD2 TRBJ2-3 NA TRBV5-6 CASSLEGAGVTDTQYF TGTGCCAGCAGCTTGGAGGGAGCGGGAGTCACAGATACGCAGTATTTT
NA TRBJ1-4 few TRBV5-1 CASSRGELNEKLFF TGCGCCAGCAGCCGCGGCGAGTTAAATGAAAAACTGTTTTTT
NA TRBJ2-1 NA TRBV18 CASSSRGSDSSYNEQFF TGTGCCAGCTCATCACGCGGCTCCGACAGCTCCTACAATGAGCAGTTCTTC
TRBD1 TRBJ1-4 NA TRBV7-9 CASSVRQGLGEKLFF TGTGCCAGCAGCGTTAGACAGGGATTGGGTGAAAAACTGTTTTTT
NA TRBJ2-1 NA TRBV6-5 CASSSTPTGAYNEQFF TGTGCCAGCAGTTCAACGCCTACCGGAGCTTACAATGAGCAGTTCTTC
NA TRBJ1-5 NA TRBV5-8 CASSLDRAPPQHF TGTGCCAGCAGCCTCGACCGGGCGCCCCCCCAGCATTTT
TRBD1 TRBJ1-3 NA TRBV18 CASSSYRGSGNTIYF TGTGCCAGCTCATCCTACAGGGGATCTGGAAACACCATATATTTT
NA TRBJ1-1 NA TRBV6-1 CASSAGHTNTEAFF TGTGCCAGCAGCGCGGGACATACGAACACTGAAGCTTTCTTT
TRBD2 TRBJ2-1 NA TRBV4-1 CASSEGLAGVDNEQFF TGCGCCAGCAGCGAAGGACTAGCGGGAGTCGACAATGAGCAGTTCTTC
NA TRBJ1-2 NA TRBV18 CASSGTQLFGYTF TGTGCCAGCTCAGGAACTCAACTATTTGGCTACACCTTC
NA TRBJ2-7 once TRBV28 CASSLQQRVYEQYF TGTGCCAGCAGTTTACAACAGCGAGTCTACGAGCAGTACTTC
NA TRBJ2-2 NA TRBV9 CASSVSGRANTGELFF TGTGCCAGCAGCGTAAGTGGACGGGCAAACACCGGGGAGCTGTTTTTT
TRBD1 TRBJ2-1 NA TRBV6-1 CASSHGQGAYNEQFF TGTGCCAGCAGCCATGGACAGGGGGCCTACAATGAGCAGTTCTTC
NA TRBJ1-2 once TRBV2 CASSETHGGYGYTF TGTGCCAGCAGTGAAACTCATGGGGGCTATGGCTACACCTTC
NA TRBJ2-7 NA TRBV7-9 CASSLERRSYEQYF TGTGCCAGCAGCTTAGAACGGCGCTCCTACGAGCAGTACTTC
TRBD1 TRBJ2-7 NA TRBV11-3 CASSHLPGQGSSYEQYF TGTGCCAGCAGCCACCTCCCGGGACAGGGAAGCTCCTACGAGCAGTACTTC
TRBD1 TRBJ1-2 NA TRBV29-1 CSVGSRDRGWGYTF TGCAGCGTGGGGAGCCGGGACAGGGGATGGGGCTACACCTTC
TRBD2 TRBJ2-7 NA TRBV5-6 CASSTGLAGSNSYEQYF TGTGCCAGCAGCACAGGACTAGCGGGATCTAATTCCTACGAGCAGTACTTC
TRBD2 TRBJ2-7 NA TRBV10-3 CAISSPGTTYEQYF TGTGCCATCAGTTCTCCCGGGACTACCTACGAGCAGTACTTC
NA TRBJ1-5 once TRBV5-4 CASSLGGSSDQPQHF TGTGCCAGCAGCTTAGGGGGTTCTTCAGATCAGCCCCAGCATTTT
NA TRBJ2-7 once TRBV11-2 CASSSLGEQYF TGTGCCAGCAGCTCCCTCGGCGAGCAGTACTTC
NA TRBJ2-2 NA TRBV27 CASSLLVQRLNTGELFF TGTGCCAGCAGTTTATTGGTCCAGCGGCTGAACACCGGGGAGCTGTTTTTT
TRBD2 TRBJ2-1 NA TRBV6-5 CASRSGRAYNEQFF TGTGCCAGCAGGAGCGGGAGGGCTTACAATGAGCAGTTCTTC
NA TRBJ2-3 NA TRBV1 CTSSQDIPSGRKRGTQYF TGCACCAGCAGCCAAGATATTCCTAGCGGGAGAAAAAGGGGTACGCAGTATTTT
TRBD2 TRBJ2-7 NA TRBV4-1 CASSQWRGNEQYF TGCGCCAGCAGCCAATGGCGGGGGAACGAGCAGTACTTC
TRBD1 TRBJ1-5 NA TRBV2 CASSRQGKVNQPQHF TGTGCCAGCAGCCGACAGGGGAAGGTAAATCAGCCCCAGCATTTT
NA TRBJ1-2 once TRBV9 CASSVVHNYGYTF TGTGCCAGCAGCGTAGTGCATAACTATGGCTACACCTTC
NA TRBJ1-5 NA TRBV10-3 CATGGSNQPQHF TGTGCCACCGGGGGGAGCAATCAGCCCCAGCATTTT
NA TRBJ2-2 NA TRBV30 CAWRLPGTITGELFF TGTGCCTGGAGGTTACCAGGGACAATCACCGGGGAGCTGTTTTTT
NA TRBJ2-2 NA TRBV30 CAWSRARIANTGELFF TGTGCCTGGAGTAGGGCCAGGATCGCGAACACCGGGGAGCTGTTTTTT
NA TRBJ2-7 NA TRBV6-5 CASSYSRRGAYEQYF TGTGCCAGCAGTTACTCGCGAAGGGGTGCGTACGAGCAGTACTTC
NA TRBJ2-2 NA TRBV30 CAWRGDVQVNTGELFF TGTGCCTGGAGGGGGGACGTACAGGTGAACACCGGGGAGCTGTTTTTT
NA TRBJ2-7 NA TRBV19 CASRLDIRVYEQYF TGTGCCAGTAGGCTGGACATCAGGGTTTACGAGCAGTACTTC
TRBD1 TRBJ1-2 NA TRBV30 CASRQGGVGGYTF TGTGCCTCGAGACAGGGGGGAGTGGGTGGCTACACCTTC
TRBD1 TRBJ2-5 NA TRBV6-6 CASSSGTGFRETQYF TGTGCCAGCAGTTCCGGGACAGGGTTTCGGGAGACCCAGTACTTC
TRBD1 TRBJ2-7 NA TRBV7-9 CASSLGTGKGEQYF TGTGCCAGCAGCTTAGGGACAGGAAAGGGCGAGCAGTACTTC
NA TRBJ1-5 NA TRBV5-1 CASSPGLGTSNQPQHF TGCGCCAGCAGCCCCGGGTTGGGGACAAGCAATCAGCCCCAGCATTTT
NA TRBJ1-6 NA TRBV6-1 CAPPRIGSPLHF TGTGCCCCCCCCCGGATAGGCTCACCCCTCCACTTT
NA TRBJ2-1 once TRBV5-1 CASSLAPGETNEQFF TGCGCCAGCAGCTTGGCCCCGGGGGAAACAAATGAGCAGTTCTTC
TRBD1 TRBJ1-4 once TRBV5-1 CASSKDRGSNEKLFF TGCGCCAGCAGCAAAGACAGGGGCAGTAATGAAAAACTGTTTTTT
TRBD1 TRBJ2-5 NA TRBV2 CASSETGASQETQYF TGTGCCAGCAGTGAAACAGGGGCCTCCCAAGAGACCCAGTACTTC
TRBD1 TRBJ2-1 NA TRBV25-1 CASTQGAGEQFF TGTGCCAGCACACAGGGGGCGGGTGAGCAGTTCTTC
TRBD2 TRBJ2-1 NA TRBV6-5 CASRPLAVSYNEQFF TGTGCCAGCAGGCCACTAGCGGTATCCTACAATGAGCAGTTCTTC
TRBD2 TRBJ2-1 NA TRBV6-1 CASRRLAAYNEQFF TGTGCCAGCAGGCGACTAGCGGCCTACAATGAGCAGTTCTTC
NA TRBJ1-6 once TRBV9 CASSVGQGPNSPLHF TGTGCCAGCAGCGTAGGGCAGGGGCCTAATTCACCCCTCCACTTT
NA TRBJ2-2 NA TRBV5-1 CASSPGPFVTGELFF TGCGCCAGCAGCCCGGGACCCTTCGTGACCGGGGAGCTGTTTTTT
TRBD1 TRBJ2-2 NA TRBV7-9 CASSTGGQTGELFF TGTGCCAGCAGTACAGGGGGTCAGACCGGGGAGCTGTTTTTT
TRBD1 TRBJ1-3 NA TRBV30 CAWSVRGPDWGSGNTIYF TGTGCCTGGAGTGTAAGGGGGCCCGATTGGGGCTCTGGAAACACCATATATTTT
TRBD2 TRBJ2-5 NA TRBV10-3 CAISSGGALETQYF TGTGCCATCAGTAGCGGGGGGGCCCTGGAGACCCAGTACTTC
TRBD1 TRBJ1-4 once TRBV5-1 CASSLEFLGTGVEKLFF TGCGCCAGCAGCTTGGAGTTTTTAGGGACAGGGGTGGAAAAACTGTTTTTT
TRBD1 TRBJ2-7 NA TRBV30 CAWSGTASYEQYF TGTGCCTGGAGCGGGACAGCATCCTACGAGCAGTACTTC
NA TRBJ1-1 NA TRBV18 CASSPPAGWGNTEAFF TGTGCCAGCTCACCACCGGCAGGGTGGGGGAACACTGAAGCTTTCTTT
NA TRBJ2-1 NA TRBV5-4 CASSPGPNDRPKRDNEQFF TGTGCCAGCAGCCCGGGTCCCAACGACAGGCCGAAAAGGGACAATGAGCAGTTCTTC